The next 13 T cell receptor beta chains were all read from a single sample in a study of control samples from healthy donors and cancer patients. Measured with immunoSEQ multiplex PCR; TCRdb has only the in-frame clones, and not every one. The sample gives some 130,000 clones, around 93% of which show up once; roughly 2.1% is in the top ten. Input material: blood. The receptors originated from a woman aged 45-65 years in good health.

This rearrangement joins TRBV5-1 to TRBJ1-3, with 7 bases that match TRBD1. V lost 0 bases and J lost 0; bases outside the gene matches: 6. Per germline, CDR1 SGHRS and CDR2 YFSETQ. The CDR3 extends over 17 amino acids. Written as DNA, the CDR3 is TGCGCCAGCAGCTTGGGGGCAGGGGGTCTCTCTGGAAACACCATATATTTT. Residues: CASSLGAGGLSGNTIYF.

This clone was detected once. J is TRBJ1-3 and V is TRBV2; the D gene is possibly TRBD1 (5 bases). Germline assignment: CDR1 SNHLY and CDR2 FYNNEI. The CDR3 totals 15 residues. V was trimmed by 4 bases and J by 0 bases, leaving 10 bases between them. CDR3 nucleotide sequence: TGTGCCAGCAGTGCGGGGGACTACTCTGGAAACACCATATATTTT. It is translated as CASSAGDYSGNTIYF.

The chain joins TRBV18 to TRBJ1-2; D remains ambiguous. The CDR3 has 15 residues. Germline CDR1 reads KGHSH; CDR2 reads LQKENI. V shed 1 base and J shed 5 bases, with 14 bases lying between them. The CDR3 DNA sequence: TGTGCCAGCTCACCACGCATTGAAGATGGGTATGGCTACACCTTC. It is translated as CASSPRIEDGYGYTF.

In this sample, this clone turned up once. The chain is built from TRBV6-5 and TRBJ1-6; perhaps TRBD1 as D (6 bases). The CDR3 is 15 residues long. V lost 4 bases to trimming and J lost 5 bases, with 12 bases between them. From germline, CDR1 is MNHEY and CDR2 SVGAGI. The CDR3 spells CASSSGTRDNSPLHF. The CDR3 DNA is TGTGCCAGCAGTTCCGGGACAAGAGATAATTCACCCCTCCACTTT.

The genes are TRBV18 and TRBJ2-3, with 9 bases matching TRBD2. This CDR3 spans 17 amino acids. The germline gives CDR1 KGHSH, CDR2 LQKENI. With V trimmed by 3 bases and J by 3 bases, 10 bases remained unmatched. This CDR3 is CASSPPNSGGITDTQYF. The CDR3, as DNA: TGTGCCAGCTCACCTCCTAATAGCGGGGGTATAACAGATACGCAGTATTTT.

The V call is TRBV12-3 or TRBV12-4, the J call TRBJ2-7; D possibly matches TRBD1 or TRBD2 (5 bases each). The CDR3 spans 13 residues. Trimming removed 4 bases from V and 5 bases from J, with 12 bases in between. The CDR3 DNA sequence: TGTGCCAGCAGTTATGAGAGGGGAAACGAGCAGTACTTC. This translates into CASSYERGNEQYF.

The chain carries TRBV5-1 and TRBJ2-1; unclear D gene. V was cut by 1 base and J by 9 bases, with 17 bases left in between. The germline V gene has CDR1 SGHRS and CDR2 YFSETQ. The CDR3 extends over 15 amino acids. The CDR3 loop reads CASSLTMGGLTEQFF. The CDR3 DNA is TGCGCCAGCAGCTTGACTATGGGCGGCTTAACTGAGCAGTTCTTC.

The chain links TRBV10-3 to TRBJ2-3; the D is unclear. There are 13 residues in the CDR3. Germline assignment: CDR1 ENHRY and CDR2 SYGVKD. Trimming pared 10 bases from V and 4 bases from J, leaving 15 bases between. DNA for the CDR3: TGTGCCACCCTTCTAGAGAACGCAGATACGCAGTATTTT. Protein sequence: CATLLENADTQYF.

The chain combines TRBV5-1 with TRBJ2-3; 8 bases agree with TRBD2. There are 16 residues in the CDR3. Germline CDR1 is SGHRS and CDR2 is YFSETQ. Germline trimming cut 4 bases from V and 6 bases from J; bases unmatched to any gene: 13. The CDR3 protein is CASSQTSGHAPDTQYF. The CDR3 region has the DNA TGCGCCAGCAGCCAAACTAGCGGCCATGCCCCGGATACGCAGTATTTT.

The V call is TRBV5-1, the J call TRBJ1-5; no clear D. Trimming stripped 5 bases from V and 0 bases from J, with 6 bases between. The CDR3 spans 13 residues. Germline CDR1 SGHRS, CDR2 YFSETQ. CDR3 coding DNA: TGCGCCAGCAGGAAAGATAGCAATCAGCCCCAGCATTTT. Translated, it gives CASRKDSNQPQHF.

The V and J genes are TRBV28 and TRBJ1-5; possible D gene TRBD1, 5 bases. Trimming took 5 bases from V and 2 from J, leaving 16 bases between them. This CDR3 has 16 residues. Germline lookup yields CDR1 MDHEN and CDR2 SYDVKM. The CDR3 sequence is CASSPREGLGNQPQHF. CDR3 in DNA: TGTGCCAGCAGTCCTCGGGAGGGGCTGGGCAATCAGCCCCAGCATTTT.

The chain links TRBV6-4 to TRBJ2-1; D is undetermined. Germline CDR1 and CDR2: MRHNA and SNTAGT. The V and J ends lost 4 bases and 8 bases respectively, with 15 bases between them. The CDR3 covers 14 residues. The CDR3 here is CASSVFYDSHEQFF. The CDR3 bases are TGTGCCAGCAGTGTGTTTTATGATAGTCATGAGCAGTTCTTC.

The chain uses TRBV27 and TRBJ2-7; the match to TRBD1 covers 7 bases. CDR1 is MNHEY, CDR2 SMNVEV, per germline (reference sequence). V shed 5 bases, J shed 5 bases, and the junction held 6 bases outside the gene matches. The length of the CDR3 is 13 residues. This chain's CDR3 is CASSETGWDEQYF. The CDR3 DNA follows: TGTGCCAGCAGTGAGACAGGGTGGGACGAGCAGTACTTC.